The present TCR beta chain was sequenced within a study of shared T cell receptors in the human thymus. Repertoires were generated with immunoSEQ multiplex PCR, while TCRdb's copy carries only in-frame clones and drops some. The table lists fewer than 700,000 clones, roughly 90% of them singletons. These data are also associated with another study on human thymus T cells.

The TCR originated in a boy younger than two with a congenital heart defect. The sample comprised thymocytes.

The CDR3 nucleotides read TGTGCCAGCAGTTACTCGGACAGGCAAACCTACGAGCAGTACTTC. Its translation is CASSYSDRQTYEQYF. V usage is TRBV6-6 and J usage is TRBJ2-7; 7 bases are a match to TRBD1. The V gene end was trimmed by 0 bases and the J gene end by 2 bases; junction bases not matched to a gene: 4. CDR3 length equals 15 residues. From germline, CDR1 is MNHNY and CDR2 SVGAGI (reference sequence).